This T cell receptor beta chain was found in a study of radiotherapy plus CTLA-4 blockade in lung cancer. The CDR3 runs 13 residues. Germline V gene sequence: CDR1 SGHDN, CDR2 FVKESK. V dropped 1 base and J dropped 6 bases, with 8 bases sitting between them. Receiving focal radiation plus CTLA-4 blockade with ipilimumab were patients who had chemo-refractory metastatic non-small-cell lung cancer. Profiling relied on immunoSEQ multiplex PCR, and the TCRdb table lists in-frame clones only, not all of them. Counted here are tens of thousands of clones, approximately 73% occurring once; the ten biggest clones make up approximately 3.5%.

The gene calls are TRBV14 and TRBJ2-3; D is uncertain. This TCR came from a human donor with non-small cell lung cancer who had stable disease on radiotherapy plus ipilimumab. Source: peripheral blood, taken from a patient treated with radiotherapy plus ipilimumab. The CDR3 coding sequence is TGTGCCAGCAGCCAAGGGCCCTGGGATACGCAGTATTTT. Translated, it gives CASSQGPWDTQYF.